A single TCR beta chain is shown here with its context. Clones were read by immunoSEQ multiplex PCR, and TCRdb kept only the in-frame ones, dropping some. Here the sample spans more than 100,000 clones, about 89% being singletons. The germline V and J ends were trimmed by 2 bases and 7 bases, with 12 bases remaining between them. Germline V CDR1 and CDR2: MNHEY, SVGAGI. The CDR3 has 14 residues. The data stem from a study of blood T cell repertoires in COVID-19. Study-wide context: Sites in the United States, Italy and Spain provided acute and convalescent COVID-19 samples.

The chain employs TRBV6-5 and TRBJ1-3; perhaps TRBD1 as D (6 bases). The sequenced material came from peripheral blood. The receptor's source is a woman in her seventies with acute or convalescent COVID-19. The DNA for the CDR3 is TGTGCCAGCAGTTACCGGGGGGCGCGGAACACCATATATTTT. It translates to CASSYRGARNTIYF.